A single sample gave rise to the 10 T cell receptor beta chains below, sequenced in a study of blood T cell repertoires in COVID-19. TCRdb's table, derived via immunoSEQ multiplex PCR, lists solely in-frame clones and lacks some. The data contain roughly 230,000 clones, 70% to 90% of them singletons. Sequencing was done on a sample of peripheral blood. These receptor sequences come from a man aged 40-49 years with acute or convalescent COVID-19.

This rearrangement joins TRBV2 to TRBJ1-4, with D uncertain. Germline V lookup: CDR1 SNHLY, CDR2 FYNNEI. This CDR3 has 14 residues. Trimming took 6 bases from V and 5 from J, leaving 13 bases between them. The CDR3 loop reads CASSQQRKNEKLFF. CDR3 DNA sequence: TGTGCCAGCAGCCAACAGCGGAAGAATGAAAAACTGTTTTTT.

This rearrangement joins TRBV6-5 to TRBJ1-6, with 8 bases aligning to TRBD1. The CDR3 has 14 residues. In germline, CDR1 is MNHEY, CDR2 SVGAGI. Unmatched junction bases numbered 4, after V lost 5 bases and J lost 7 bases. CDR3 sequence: CASSRDRPNSPLHF. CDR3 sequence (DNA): TGTGCCAGCAGTCGGGACAGGCCGAATTCACCCCTCCACTTT.

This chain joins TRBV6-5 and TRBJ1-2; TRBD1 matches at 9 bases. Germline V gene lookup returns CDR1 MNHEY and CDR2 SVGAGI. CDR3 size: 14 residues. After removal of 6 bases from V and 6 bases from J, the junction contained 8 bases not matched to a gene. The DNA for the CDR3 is TGTGCCAGCAGCACCCCGGGACAGGGAGATGGCTACACCTTC. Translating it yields CASSTPGQGDGYTF.

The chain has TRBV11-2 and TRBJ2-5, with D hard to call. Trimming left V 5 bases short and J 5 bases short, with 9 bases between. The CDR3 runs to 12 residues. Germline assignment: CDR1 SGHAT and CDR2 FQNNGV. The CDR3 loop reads CASSQTSETQYF. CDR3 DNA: TGTGCCAGCAGCCAGACATCGGAGACCCAGTACTTC.

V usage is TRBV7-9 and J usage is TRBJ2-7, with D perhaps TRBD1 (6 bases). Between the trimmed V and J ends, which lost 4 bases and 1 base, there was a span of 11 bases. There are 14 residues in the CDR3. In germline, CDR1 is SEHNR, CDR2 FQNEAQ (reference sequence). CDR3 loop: CASSSSTGSYEQYF. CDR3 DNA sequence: TGTGCCAGCAGCTCGTCGACAGGTTCCTACGAGCAGTACTTC.

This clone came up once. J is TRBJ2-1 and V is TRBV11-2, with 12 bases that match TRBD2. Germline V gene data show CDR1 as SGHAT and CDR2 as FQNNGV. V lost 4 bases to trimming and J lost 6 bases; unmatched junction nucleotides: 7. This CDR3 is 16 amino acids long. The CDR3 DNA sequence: TGTGCCAGCAGCTGGATTCTAGCGGGGGGGCTCAATGAGCAGTTCTTC. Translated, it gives CASSWILAGGLNEQFF. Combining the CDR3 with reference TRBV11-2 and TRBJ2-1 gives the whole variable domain EAGVAQSPRYKIIEKRQSVAFWCNPISGHATLYWYQQILGQGPKLLIQFQNNGVVDDSQLPKDRFSAERLKGVDSTLKIQPAKLEDSAVYLCASSWILAGGLNEQFFGPGTRLTVL.

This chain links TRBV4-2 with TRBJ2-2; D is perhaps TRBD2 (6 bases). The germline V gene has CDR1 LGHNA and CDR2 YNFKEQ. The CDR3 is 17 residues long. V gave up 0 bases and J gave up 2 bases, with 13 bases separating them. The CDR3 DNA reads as TGTGCCAGCAGCCAAGATGTTTGGCGGGGTAACACCGGGGAGCTGTTTTTT. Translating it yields CASSQDVWRGNTGELFF.

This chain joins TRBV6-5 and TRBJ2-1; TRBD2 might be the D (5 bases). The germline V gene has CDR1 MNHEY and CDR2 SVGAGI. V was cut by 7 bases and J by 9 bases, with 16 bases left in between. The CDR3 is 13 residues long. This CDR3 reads CASNLAALTEQFF. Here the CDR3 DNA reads TGTGCCAGCAATCTAGCCGCCCTCACTGAGCAGTTCTTC.

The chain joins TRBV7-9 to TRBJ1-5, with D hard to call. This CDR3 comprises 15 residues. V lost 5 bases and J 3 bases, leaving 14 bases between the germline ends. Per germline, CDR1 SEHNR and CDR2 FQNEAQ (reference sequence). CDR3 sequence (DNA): TGTGCCAGCAGCCCCCCAGGAACAGTCAATCAGCCCCAGCATTTT. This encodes CASSPPGTVNQPQHF.

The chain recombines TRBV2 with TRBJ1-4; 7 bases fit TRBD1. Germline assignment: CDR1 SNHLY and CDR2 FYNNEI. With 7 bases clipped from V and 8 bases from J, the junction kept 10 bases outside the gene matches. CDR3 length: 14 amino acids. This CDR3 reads CASNGGDRTEKLFF. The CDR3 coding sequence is TGTGCCAGCAACGGGGGGGACAGAACCGAAAAACTGTTTTTT.